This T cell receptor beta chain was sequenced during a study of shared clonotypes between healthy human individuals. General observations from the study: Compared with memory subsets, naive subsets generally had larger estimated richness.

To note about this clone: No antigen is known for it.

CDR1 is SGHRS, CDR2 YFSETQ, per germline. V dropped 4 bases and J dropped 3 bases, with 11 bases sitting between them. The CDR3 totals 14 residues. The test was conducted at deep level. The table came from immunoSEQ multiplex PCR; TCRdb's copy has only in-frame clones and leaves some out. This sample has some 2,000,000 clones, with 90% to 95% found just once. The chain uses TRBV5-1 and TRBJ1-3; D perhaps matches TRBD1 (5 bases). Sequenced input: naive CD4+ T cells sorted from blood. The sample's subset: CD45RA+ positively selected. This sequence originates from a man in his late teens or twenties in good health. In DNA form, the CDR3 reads TGCGCCAGCAGCCCACCCGGGGGTGGAAACACCATATATTTT. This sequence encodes CASSPPGGGNTIYF.